The clone carrying this TCR beta chain has a count of ten or more. Its specificity is unknown. Samples came from axillary lymph nodes draining the breast cancer. This sample is part of a study of breast tumors, draining lymph nodes, adjacent tissues. Study-level findings and limits: Tumor T cell lymph node origin was a supported hypothesis, not proven.

CDR1 is SGHNT, CDR2 YENEEA, per germline. V gave up 5 bases and J gave up 6 bases, with 11 bases separating them. The CDR3 consists of 13 residues. TCRdb processed the multiplex PCR reads anew with MiXCR; each CDR3 protein has one entry. Here the sample spans fewer than 200,000 distinct CDR3 sequences, roughly a third being singletons. Sequenced: axillary lymph node tissue. This receptor was identified in a female donor with breast cancer. Some clones in this sample may be carry-over from other donors' samples. V is TRBV11-3 and J is TRBJ2-1; D may be TRBD2 (5 bases). CDR3 region: CASSHGLPNEQFF. The CDR3 DNA follows: TGTGCCAGCAGCCACGGACTCCCCAATGAGCAGTTCTTC.